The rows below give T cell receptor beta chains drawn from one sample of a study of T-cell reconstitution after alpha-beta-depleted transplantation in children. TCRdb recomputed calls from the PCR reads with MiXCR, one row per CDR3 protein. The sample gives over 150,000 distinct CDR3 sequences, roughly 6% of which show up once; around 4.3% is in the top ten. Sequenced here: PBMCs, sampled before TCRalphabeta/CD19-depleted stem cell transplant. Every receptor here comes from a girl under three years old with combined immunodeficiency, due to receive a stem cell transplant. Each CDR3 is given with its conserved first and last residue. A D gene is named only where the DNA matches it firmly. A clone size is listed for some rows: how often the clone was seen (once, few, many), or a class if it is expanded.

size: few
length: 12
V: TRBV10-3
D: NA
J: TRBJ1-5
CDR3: CATGLGNQPQHF
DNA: TGTGCCACCGGACTGGGGAATCAGCCCCAGCATTTT

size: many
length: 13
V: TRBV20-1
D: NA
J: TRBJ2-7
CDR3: CSAPLARWYEQYF
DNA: TGCAGTGCTCCCCTAGCGCGGTGGTACGAGCAGTACTTC

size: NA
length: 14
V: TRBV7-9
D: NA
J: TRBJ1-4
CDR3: CASSSGGLREKLFF
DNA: TGTGCCAGCAGCTCCGGTGGTCTCCGTGAAAAACTGTTTTTT

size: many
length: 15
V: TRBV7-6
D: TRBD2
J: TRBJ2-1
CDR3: CASSPGTSDYNEQFF
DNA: TGTGCCAGCAGCCCAGGGACTAGCGACTACAATGAGCAGTTCTTC

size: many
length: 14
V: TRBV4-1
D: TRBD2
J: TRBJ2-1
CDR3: CASSLSPSGGEQFF
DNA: TGCGCCAGCAGCCTATCGCCTAGCGGGGGGGAGCAGTTCTTC

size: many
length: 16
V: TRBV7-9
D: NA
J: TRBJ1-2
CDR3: CASSLGVGDGNYGYTF
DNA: TGTGCCAGCAGCTTAGGAGTAGGGGACGGAAACTATGGCTACACCTTC

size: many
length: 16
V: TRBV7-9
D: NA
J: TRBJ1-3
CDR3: CASSLAGYLSGNTIYF
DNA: TGTGCCAGCAGCTTAGCTGGTTATCTCTCTGGAAACACCATATATTTT

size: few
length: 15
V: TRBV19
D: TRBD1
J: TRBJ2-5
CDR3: CASSTTGTIAKTQYF
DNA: TGTGCCAGTAGTACGACAGGGACGATTGCTAAGACCCAGTACTTC

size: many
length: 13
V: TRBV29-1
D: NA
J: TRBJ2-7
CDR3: CSVKGLGTYEQYF
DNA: TGCAGCGTTAAGGGGTTGGGGACCTACGAGCAGTACTTC

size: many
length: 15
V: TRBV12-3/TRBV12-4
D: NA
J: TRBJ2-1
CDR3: CASRLPSSQANEQFF
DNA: TGTGCCAGCAGGCTGCCGTCTAGCCAAGCCAATGAGCAGTTCTTC

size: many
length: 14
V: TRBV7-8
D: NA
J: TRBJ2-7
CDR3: CASSLEVGPLEQYF
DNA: TGTGCCAGCAGCTTAGAGGTGGGACCACTCGAGCAGTACTTC

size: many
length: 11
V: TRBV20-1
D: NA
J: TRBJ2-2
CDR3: CSALSTGELFF
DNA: TGCAGTGCCCTTAGCACCGGGGAGCTGTTTTTT

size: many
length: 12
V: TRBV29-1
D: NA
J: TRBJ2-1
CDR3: CSVEDPRDEQFF
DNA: TGCAGCGTTGAAGATCCCCGCGATGAGCAGTTCTTC

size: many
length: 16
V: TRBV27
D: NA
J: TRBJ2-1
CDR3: CASSLPGYHSYNEQFF
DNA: TGTGCCAGCAGTTTGCCAGGTTACCACTCCTACAATGAGCAGTTCTTC

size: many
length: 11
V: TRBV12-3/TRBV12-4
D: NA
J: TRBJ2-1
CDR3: CASSQNNEQFF
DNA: TGTGCCAGCAGTCAAAACAATGAGCAGTTCTTC

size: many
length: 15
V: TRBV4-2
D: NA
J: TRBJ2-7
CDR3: CASSQDWRSSYEQYF
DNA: TGTGCCAGCAGCCAAGATTGGAGATCCTCCTACGAGCAGTACTTC

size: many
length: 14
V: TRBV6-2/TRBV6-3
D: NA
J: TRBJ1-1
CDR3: CASSWQGGDTEAFF
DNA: TGTGCCAGCAGTTGGCAGGGCGGGGACACTGAAGCTTTCTTT